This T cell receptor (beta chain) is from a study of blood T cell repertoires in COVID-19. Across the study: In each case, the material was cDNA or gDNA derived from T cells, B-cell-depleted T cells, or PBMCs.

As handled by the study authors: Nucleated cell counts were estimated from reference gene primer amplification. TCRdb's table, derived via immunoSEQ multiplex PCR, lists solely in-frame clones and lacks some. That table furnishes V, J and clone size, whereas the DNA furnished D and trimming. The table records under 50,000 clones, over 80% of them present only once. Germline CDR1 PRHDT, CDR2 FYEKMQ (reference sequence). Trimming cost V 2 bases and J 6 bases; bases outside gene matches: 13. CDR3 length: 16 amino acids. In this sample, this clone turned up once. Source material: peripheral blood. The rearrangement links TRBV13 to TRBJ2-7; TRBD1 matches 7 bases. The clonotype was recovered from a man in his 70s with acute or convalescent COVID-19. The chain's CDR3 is CASSLQGVAYSSEQYF. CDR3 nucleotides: TGTGCCAGCAGCTTACAGGGGGTCGCCTACTCTTCCGAGCAGTACTTC.